These 5 T cell receptor beta chains were all obtained from the same sample, sequenced in a study of monozygotic twins with inflammatory bowel disease (dated by TCRdb to the late 2010s). The library was made by 5' RACE. Sequencing used an Illumina HiSeq 2500. Reads reprocessed by TCRdb are summarized as one entry per CDR3 protein sequence, and DNA is absent. This sample's table has entries for some 300,000 distinct CDR3 sequences. The ten most abundant clones make up 5.6% of the sample. Source material: blood. These receptors came from a human donor with ulcerative colitis or Crohn's disease, or a healthy co-twin of an affected twin (not recorded which).

The chain couples TRBV4-2 to TRBJ2-3; without DNA, the TCRdb call of TRBD2 cannot be checked. The germline CDR1 and CDR2 sequences are LGHNA and YNFKEQ. The CDR3 consists of 16 residues. The CDR3 protein is CASSQDEGLAGDTQYF.

This chain uses TRBV13 with TRBJ2-7; as DNA is missing, the TRBD1 call by TCRdb cannot be tested. The CDR3 runs to 15 residues. Per germline, CDR1 PRHDT and CDR2 FYEKMQ (reference sequence). CDR3 protein: CASSPDRTISYEQYF.

This chain joins TRBV7-8 and TRBJ1-2; TCRdb's D call, TRBD1, is unchecked because there is no DNA. CDR1 is SGHVS and CDR2 is FQNEAQ in the germline V gene. The CDR3 sequence is 14 residues long. The CDR3 sequence: CASSFFRQGSGYTF.

The chain joins TRBV7-8 to TRBJ2-2; TCRdb calls TRBD1, which cannot be checked without DNA. The CDR3 loop spans 15 amino acids. CDR1 and CDR2 from the germline V gene are SGHVS and FQNEAQ. The CDR3 reads CASSFFRGLAGELFF. Using reference TRBV7-8 and TRBJ2-2 for the parts outside the CDR3, the full variable domain is GAGVSQSPRYKVAKRGQDVALRCDPISGHVSLFWYQQALGQGPEFLTYFQNEAQLDKSGLPSDRFFAERPEGSVSTLKIQRTQQEDSAVYLCASSFFRGLAGELFFGEGSRLTVL.

The V gene is TRBV18, the J gene TRBJ2-5; with no DNA, the TCRdb D assignment of TRBD2 cannot be verified. Germline V CDR1 and CDR2: KGHSH, LQKENI. The CDR3 is made up of 15 amino acids. CDR3 protein: CASSPPDSPSETQYF.